The sample holds many counts of the clone carrying this TCR beta chain. Antigen unknown. A second roughly 6 to 11 cycle PCR used barcoded and J-beta primers. TCRdb re-derived calls from the 5' RACE reads in MiXCR, one entry per CDR3 protein. The table includes hundreds of thousands of distinct CDR3 sequences, 25% to 35% detected once. Per germline, CDR1 ENHRY and CDR2 SYGVKD. The CDR3 covers 13 residues. V was clipped by 5 bases and J by 0 bases, with 6 bases between them. This record belongs to a study of blood T cells in healthy people across ages. Study results and caveats: Both higher diversity and more naive CD4+ cells marked long-lived donors when set against aged donors. In older individuals, TCR beta diversity per million T cells was lower, falling roughly linearly with age.

The chain recombines TRBV10-3 with TRBJ2-3; the D is unclear. This receptor was identified in a woman aged 80 or over in good health. The sample taken for sequencing was blood. CDR3 residues: CAISPPSTDTQYF. For the CDR3, the DNA is TGTGCCATCAGTCCCCCTAGCACAGATACGCAGTATTTT.